This record looks at one T cell receptor (beta chain) sequence and its context. The sample holds no much larger clone one base away, and base qualities are not on file. The sample originates from a study of blood T cell repertoires in acute mononucleosis (TCRdb year 2020). Turning to the overall study: To capture the primary response, acute-phase samples were obtained within 2 weeks of when symptoms began. During acute infection, mean YVL-BR-specific and GLC-BM-specific cells made up about 2% and 1% of blood CD8 T cells. The mean blood EBV load was 3.8 log10 genome copies per million B cells in acute infection and 2 to 3 at convalescence.

The paper's findings and limits, for the study overall: The cohort comprised only a few donors, so group averages rested on very few individuals. Although only around 9.6% of unique acute clonotypes carried over into convalescence, these persisting clonotypes made up most of the response, and the remainder were seemingly replaced by new, diverse de novo clonotypes. In TCR repertoire selection for BRLF1 (YVL-BR), TCRalpha CDR3 motifs had a dominant role, while TCRbeta had a minimal role. Because only a fraction of each donor's blood was analyzed, sampling error might partly explain the low overlap between acute and convalescent clonotypes.

Total RNA from at least 9,500 sorted tetramer+ CD8 T cells was reverse transcribed into cDNA for TCR profiling. CDR3 regions were amplified by PCR with primers annealing to V and J regions, adding unique molecular identifiers to track templates. Profiling of the TCRalpha and TCRbeta chains was done on the immunoSEQ platform, including the sequencing and error-correction standards of that platform. Processing in the source paper ran as follows. Clonal copy numbers were corrected for sequencing and PCR errors, and CDR3s were defined per IMGT conventions. Analysis was limited to productive rearrangements and used immunoSEQ Analyzer versions 2.0 and 3.0, and gene-pairing frequencies were further processed in Microsoft Excel. V-J pairings were visualized as Circos plots, and CDR3 motifs were found with MEME plus a custom motifSearch program. The OLGA algorithm was used to calculate the probability of generation of TCR sequences. Clonotypes seen at both visits were called persistent; those seen only acutely were nonpersistent; those seen only at convalescence were de novo. An amino acid clonotype used by more than one donor was defined as a public TCR. In its TCRdb copy, this immuneACCESS table keeps in-frame sequences only and misses some clones. Where compared with another copy, unresolved V genes explain less than half of these, and the others have no known cause. The V and J calls and clone size come from that table; D and trimming were worked out from the DNA. Recorded for this sample are around 2,000 clones; approximately 29% of them occurred a single time. The biggest ten clones account for about 67% of the sample.

The intended sense of this specimen's time point label: acute infectious mononucleosis, at clinical presentation within 2 weeks of symptom onset (visit 1). Over primary infection, the study followed CD8 T cell responses to two immunodominant EBV epitopes: BRLF1 109 (YVL-BR) and BMLF1 280 (GLC-BM). A positive serum heterophile antibody test together with EBV viral capsid antigen-specific IgM pointed to primary EBV infection. As a first step, magnetic positive selection (MACS) was used to enrich total CD8 T cells from the PBMCs. Live CD3+ CD8+ tetramer+ cells were sorted on a FACSAria III to over 95% purity. Cells were sorted with a PE-conjugated tetramer loaded with the BRLF1 109-117 peptide. At both acute infection and convalescence, EBV epitope-specific CD8 T cells were tetramer-sorted, and the TCR repertoires of those cells were deep-sequenced directly ex vivo. A few people aged roughly 18 to 30 with clinical acute infectious mononucleosis and laboratory evidence of primary EBV infection were used as donors. Heparinized peripheral blood was collected once when donors presented clinically with mononucleosis symptoms and a second time roughly 6 months afterward. Ficoll-Paque density gradient centrifugation was used to isolate PBMCs.

Sequences were derived from EBV YVL epitope tetramer+ CD8+ T cells sorted from PBMCs, sampled during acute infectious mononucleosis. Sample cell subset or site, as interpreted from the label and publication: CD8 T cells binding a tetramer with EBV BRLF1 109-117 peptide (YVL-BR). The source of this sequence is a man aged 18 to 29 with infectious mononucleosis caused by EBV.

The CDR3 here reads CASSPDASRVQETQYF. The nucleotide sequence reads as follows: TGTGCCAGCAGTCCGGACGCCTCCAGGGTCCAAGAGACCCAGTACTTC. The rearranged chain carries TRBV25-1 and TRBJ2-5; TRBD1 is a weak D gene call, 5 bases matching. CDR1 and CDR2 were assigned from the germline V gene as MGHDK and SYGVNS. V is pared back by 5 bases and J by 1 base, with 17 bases lying between the germline termini. The CDR3 holds 16 amino acids from the cysteine to the phenylalanine. CDR3 DNA only is kept here, 48 bases in frame from base 1.